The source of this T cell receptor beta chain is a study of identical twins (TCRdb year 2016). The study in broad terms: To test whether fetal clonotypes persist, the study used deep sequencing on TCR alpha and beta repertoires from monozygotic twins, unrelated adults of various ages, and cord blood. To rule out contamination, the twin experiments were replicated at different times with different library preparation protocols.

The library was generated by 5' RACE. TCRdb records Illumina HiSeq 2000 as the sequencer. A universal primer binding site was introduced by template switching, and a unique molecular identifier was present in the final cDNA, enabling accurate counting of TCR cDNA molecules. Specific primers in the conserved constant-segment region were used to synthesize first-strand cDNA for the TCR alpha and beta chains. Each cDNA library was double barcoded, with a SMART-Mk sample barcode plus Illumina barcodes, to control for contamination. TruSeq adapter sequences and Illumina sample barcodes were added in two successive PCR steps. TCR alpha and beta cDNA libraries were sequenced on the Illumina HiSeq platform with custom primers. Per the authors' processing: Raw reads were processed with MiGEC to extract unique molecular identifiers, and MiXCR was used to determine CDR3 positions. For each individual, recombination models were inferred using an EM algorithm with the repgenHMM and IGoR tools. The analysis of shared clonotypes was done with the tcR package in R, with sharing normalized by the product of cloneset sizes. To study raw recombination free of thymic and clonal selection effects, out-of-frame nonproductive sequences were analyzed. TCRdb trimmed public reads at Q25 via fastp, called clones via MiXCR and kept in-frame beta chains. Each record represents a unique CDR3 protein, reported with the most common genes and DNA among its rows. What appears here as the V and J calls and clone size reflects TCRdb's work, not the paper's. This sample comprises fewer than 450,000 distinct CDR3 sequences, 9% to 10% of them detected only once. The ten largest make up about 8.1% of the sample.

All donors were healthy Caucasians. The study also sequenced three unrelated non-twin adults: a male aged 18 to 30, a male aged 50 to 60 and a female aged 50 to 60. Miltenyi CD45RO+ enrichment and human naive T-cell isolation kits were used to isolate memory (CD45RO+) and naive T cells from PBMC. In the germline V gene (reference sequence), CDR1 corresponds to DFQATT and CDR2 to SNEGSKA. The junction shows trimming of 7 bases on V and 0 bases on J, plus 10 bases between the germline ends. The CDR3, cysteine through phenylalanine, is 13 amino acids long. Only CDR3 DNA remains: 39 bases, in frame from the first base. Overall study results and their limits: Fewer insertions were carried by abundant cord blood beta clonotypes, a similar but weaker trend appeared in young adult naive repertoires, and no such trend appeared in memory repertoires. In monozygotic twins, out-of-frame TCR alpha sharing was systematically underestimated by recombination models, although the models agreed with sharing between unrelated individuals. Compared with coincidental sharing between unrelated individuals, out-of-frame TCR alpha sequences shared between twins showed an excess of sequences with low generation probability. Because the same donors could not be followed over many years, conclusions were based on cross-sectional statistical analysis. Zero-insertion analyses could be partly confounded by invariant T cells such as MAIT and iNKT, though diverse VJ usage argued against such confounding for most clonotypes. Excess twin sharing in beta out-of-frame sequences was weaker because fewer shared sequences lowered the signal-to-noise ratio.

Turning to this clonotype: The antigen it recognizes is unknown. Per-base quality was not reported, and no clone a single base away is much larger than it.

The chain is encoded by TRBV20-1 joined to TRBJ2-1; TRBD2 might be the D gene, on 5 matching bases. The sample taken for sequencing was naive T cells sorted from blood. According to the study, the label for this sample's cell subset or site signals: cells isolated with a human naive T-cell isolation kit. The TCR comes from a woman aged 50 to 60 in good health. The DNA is TGCAGTGGCATCCGGGGCTCCTACAATGAGCAGTTCTTC. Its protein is CSGIRGSYNEQFF.